The 11 T cell receptor beta chains given below trace back to one sample, sequenced in a study of blood T cell repertoires in COVID-19. Clones were read by immunoSEQ multiplex PCR, and TCRdb kept only the in-frame ones, dropping some. The sample shows around 380,000 clones, 80% to 90% of them seen only once. The sequenced sample consisted of PBMCs or T cells enriched from blood (not recorded which). These receptors were collected from a young man who had recovered from COVID-19.

This clone was seen more than once but under ten times. This sequence joins TRBV30 and TRBJ2-7; D perhaps matches TRBD2 (5 bases). V shed 5 bases and J shed 4 bases, with 9 bases lying between them. CDR1 and CDR2 from the germline V gene are GTSNPN and SVGIG (reference sequence). The length of the CDR3 is 11 residues. The CDR3 loop is CAWAREYEQYF. CDR3 sequence (DNA): TGTGCCTGGGCGAGGGAATACGAGCAGTACTTC.

The chain employs TRBV6-4 and TRBJ2-3; D remains ambiguous. Trimming removed 4 bases at V and 4 bases at J, with 12 bases between. The CDR3 runs to 14 residues. CDR1 and CDR2 (germline): MRHNA, SNTAGT. Here the CDR3 reads CASSVEVFADTQYF. The DNA of the CDR3 is TGTGCCAGCAGTGTCGAGGTCTTTGCAGATACGCAGTATTTT.

The V gene is TRBV7-6, the J gene TRBJ2-5, with TRBD2 matching 9 bases. The CDR3 length is 15 residues. J was trimmed by 5 bases and V by 0 bases; bases with no gene match: 4. The germline V gene encodes CDR1 SGHVS and CDR2 FNYEAQ. The CDR3 DNA reads as TGTGCCAGCAGCTTAGCTAGCGGGGGTCGGGAGACCCAGTACTTC. It yields the protein CASSLASGGRETQYF.

In its sample, this clone was seen once. The chain employs TRBV4-1 and TRBJ2-3; maybe TRBD2 (5 bases). V dropped 6 bases and J dropped 4 bases, with 11 bases sitting between them. Germline V CDR1 and CDR2: MGHRA, YSYEKL. The CDR3 has 13 amino acids. The CDR3, as DNA: TGCGCCAGCAGAAACCTAGCATCAGATACGCAGTATTTT. This codes for CASRNLASDTQYF.

This clone turned up a few times. The chain combines TRBV19 with TRBJ2-1; TRBD2 matches 7 bases. CDR3 length equals 15 residues. Trimming took 7 bases from V and 3 from J; bases not matched to a gene: 9. Germline CDR1 reads LNHDA; CDR2 reads SQIVND (reference sequence). CDR3 region: CASTESAGDYNEQFF. The CDR3 coding sequence is TGTGCCAGTACCGAGTCGGCGGGGGACTACAATGAGCAGTTCTTC.

The V gene is TRBV23-1, the J gene TRBJ1-1; 10 nucleotides align to TRBD1. TRBV23-1 falls under the ORF class, with uncertain function. This CDR3 comprises 18 residues. V lost 5 bases to trimming and J lost 4 bases; unmatched junction nucleotides: 16. The CDR3 here is CASSSLSRDRGGGTEAFF. DNA for the CDR3: TGCGCCAGCAGTTCTCTAAGCAGGGACAGGGGAGGAGGCACTGAAGCTTTCTTT.

The chain employs TRBV10-3 and TRBJ1-3; 9 nucleotides agree with TRBD1. V lost 2 bases and J lost 3; bases outside the gene matches: 5. Germline V gives CDR1 ENHRY, CDR2 SYGVKD. There are 16 residues in the CDR3. The CDR3 DNA follows: TGTGCCATCAGTGAGCTACAGGGGGCTCATGGAAACACCATATATTTT. Its protein is CAISELQGAHGNTIYF.

The V gene is TRBV27, the J gene TRBJ1-1; D is undetermined. In germline, CDR1 is MNHEY, CDR2 SMNVEV (reference sequence). CDR3 length equals 11 residues. V shed 4 bases and J shed 8 bases, with 8 bases lying between them. DNA of the CDR3: TGTGCCAGCAGTTCGTTCAGGGAAGCTTTCTTT. Protein sequence: CASSSFREAFF.

The chain combines TRBV7-9 with TRBJ1-4; TRBD1 aligns across 7 bases. Germline V gene sequence: CDR1 SEHNR, CDR2 FQNEAQ (reference sequence). The length of the CDR3 is 15 residues. Trimming took 1 base from V and 8 from J; bases not matched to a gene: 7. The CDR3 bases are TGTGCCAGCAGCTTAGGCGACAGGGCTCGAGAAAAACTGTTTTTT. The encoded protein is CASSLGDRAREKLFF.

The gene calls are TRBV19 and TRBJ1-1, with 8 nucleotides matching TRBD1. The CDR3 sequence is 15 residues long. Germline CDR1 reads LNHDA; CDR2 reads SQIVND (reference sequence). With 5 bases clipped from V and 1 base from J, the junction kept 6 bases outside the gene matches. The CDR3 region is CASSPRDRGNTEAFF. As DNA, the CDR3 is TGTGCCAGTAGTCCGAGAGACAGGGGGAACACTGAAGCTTTCTTT.

The chain has TRBV23-1 and TRBJ2-5, with a possible D match to TRBD1 (5 bases). TRBV23-1 is an ORF, with its function uncertain. The CDR3 loop spans 16 amino acids. V gave up 0 bases and J gave up 4 bases, with 15 bases separating them. The CDR3 DNA sequence: TGCGCCAGCAGTCAATCGTCAGGGATGATCCGAGAGACCCAGTACTTC. Translated: CASSQSSGMIRETQYF.